The 12 T cell receptor beta chains given below trace back to one sample, sequenced in a study of beta chain features in type 1 diabetes. Study observations and caveats: Among patients with Type 1 diabetes, TCRB CDR3s were moderately but significantly shorter in every one of the four CD4+ subsets.

What was sequenced were expressed TCRB transcripts, since all of the isolated RNA had been reverse transcribed. Sequencing used immunoSEQ multiplex PCR; TCRdb keeps in-frame clones, though not all of them. The data hold about 700,000 clones, with around an eighth observed a single time. Their antigen targets remain unknown. Sequencing input: naive CD4+ T cells from blood. All receptors come from a man aged 18 to 30 with type 1 diabetes.

The sample holds a few counts of this clone. The rearrangement joins TRBV7-2 to TRBJ1-2; 9 bases line up with TRBD1. The germline CDR1 and CDR2 sequences are SGHTA and FQGNSA. The CDR3 runs 14 residues. Germline trimming cut 1 base from V and 7 bases from J; bases unmatched to any gene: 4. The CDR3 sequence is CASSLGDRVIGYTF. The CDR3 coding sequence is TGTGCCAGCAGCTTAGGGGACAGGGTAATTGGCTACACCTTC.

This clone was seen more than once but under ten times. This chain joins TRBV10-3 and TRBJ1-1, with 8 bases matching TRBD1. The CDR3 consists of 12 residues. Germline V lookup: CDR1 ENHRY, CDR2 SYGVKD. With V trimmed by 5 bases and J by 11 bases, 7 bases remained unmatched. The CDR3 nucleotides read TGTGCCATCAGTTTGGACAGGGAGATGGCTTTCTTT. This encodes CAISLDREMAFF.

V usage is TRBV20-1 and J usage is TRBJ2-5; D is ambiguous. V gave up 6 bases and J gave up 5 bases, with 10 bases separating them. Germline V CDR1 and CDR2: DFQATT, SNEGSKA (reference sequence). The CDR3 extends over 11 amino acids. The CDR3 coding sequence is TGCAGTGCCCGGATGGGGGAGACCCAGTACTTC. It specifies CSARMGETQYF.

The chain links TRBV6-1 to TRBJ1-1; maybe TRBD1 (5 bases). Trimming took 6 bases from V and 3 from J, leaving 17 bases between them. CDR3 size: 15 residues. Germline V lookup: CDR1 MNHNS, CDR2 SASEGT. CDR3 in amino acids: CASRTEGSSDTEAFF. CDR3 in DNA: TGTGCCAGCAGAACTGAGGGGAGTTCGGACACTGAAGCTTTCTTT.

This clone was found a few times. J is TRBJ2-5 and V is TRBV19; D may be TRBD1 or TRBD2 (5 bases each). Germline lookup yields CDR1 LNHDA and CDR2 SQIVND (reference sequence). Trimming took 5 bases from V and 1 from J, leaving 11 bases between them. This CDR3 has 14 amino acids. The CDR3 is CASSLGTGQETQYF. Written as DNA, the CDR3 is TGTGCCAGTAGTCTCGGGACCGGCCAAGAGACCCAGTACTTC. Full variable domain (rest looked up from reference TRBV19 and TRBJ2-5): DGGITQSPKYLFRKEGQNVTLSCEQNLNHDAMYWYRQDPGQGLRLIYYSQIVNDFQKGDIAEGYSVSREKKESFPLTVTSAQKNPTAFYLCASSLGTGQETQYFGPGTRLLVL.

As for this clone: This sample includes further DNA sequences coding for the same CDR3. This rearrangement joins TRBV4-1 to TRBJ1-1, with TRBD1 as a possible D gene (6 bases). V shed 6 bases and J shed 3 bases, with 14 bases lying between them. The germline V gene has CDR1 MGHRA and CDR2 YSYEKL. This CDR3 is 14 amino acids long. The CDR3 is CASRSRQVDTEAFF. CDR3 bases: TGCGCCAGCAGATCTAGACAGGTCGACACTGAAGCTTTCTTT.

This rearrangement joins TRBV5-1 to TRBJ2-7; TRBD1 matches at 10 bases. CDR3 length equals 16 residues. CDR1 and CDR2 from the germline V gene are SGHRS and YFSETQ. Trimming cost V 7 bases and J 3 bases; bases outside gene matches: 13. The CDR3 sequence: CASSLAADRGLYEQYF. The DNA for the CDR3 is TGCGCCAGCTCATTGGCCGCTGACAGGGGGCTCTACGAGCAGTACTTC.

This clone occurred a few times. V usage is TRBV28 and J usage is TRBJ1-6; 9 bases fit TRBD1. The junction had 8 bases not matched to a gene; V was cut back by 4 bases and J by 7 bases. From germline, CDR1 is MDHEN and CDR2 SYDVKM. The CDR3 has 16 residues. The CDR3 DNA follows: TGTGCCAGCAGTTCGCCGGGACAGGGTTCCAATTCACCCCTCCACTTT. Translated: CASSSPGQGSNSPLHF.

The chain couples TRBV9 to TRBJ2-3, with a possible D match to TRBD1 (7 bases). The CDR3 is made up of 15 amino acids. Germline CDR1 and CDR2: SGDLS and YYNGEE. V lost 3 bases and J 2 bases, leaving 13 bases between the germline ends. CDR3 in amino acids: CASSGGTVITDTQYF. In DNA, the CDR3 is TGTGCCAGCAGCGGCGGGACAGTGATCACAGATACGCAGTATTTT.

This clone was observed a handful of times. The rearrangement links TRBV29-1 to TRBJ2-3, with TRBD1 matching over 10 bases. The CDR3 spans 14 residues. The ends lost 2 bases at V and 8 bases at J; junction bases unmatched: 7. The germline V gene encodes CDR1 SQVTM and CDR2 ANQGSEA. CDR3 loop: CSVEPTGGWGTQYF. In DNA, the CDR3 is TGCAGCGTTGAACCGACAGGGGGCTGGGGTACGCAGTATTTT.

The sample holds a few counts of this clone. This rearrangement joins TRBV6-1 to TRBJ2-7; weak D call: TRBD1 (6 bases). The CDR3 contains 11 residues. CDR1 MNHNS and CDR2 SASEGT come from the germline V gene. Trimming took 10 bases from V and 3 from J, leaving 10 bases between them. CDR3 in amino acids: CATGQNYEQYF. DNA for the CDR3: TGTGCCACAGGACAGAACTACGAGCAGTACTTC.

The rearrangement joins TRBV19 to TRBJ2-5; 14 nucleotides align to TRBD2. CDR1 and CDR2 (germline): LNHDA, SQIVND (reference sequence). CDR3 length: 16 amino acids. V was clipped by 6 bases and J by 5 bases; unmatched bases: 8. CDR3 loop: CASRGLAGETGETQYF. In DNA form, the CDR3 reads TGTGCCAGTAGGGGACTAGCGGGGGAAACTGGTGAGACCCAGTACTTC.